The 18 T cell receptor beta chains listed next were all sequenced from one sample in a study of blood T cell repertoires in COVID-19. Data came from immunoSEQ multiplex PCR; TCRdb stores just in-frame clones and leaves some out. The sample records approximately 170,000 clones, roughly nine tenths being singletons. The specimen sequenced was peripheral blood. The receptors originated from a woman aged 55-70 years with COVID-19, enrolled during active disease.

A few counts support this clone. The rearrangement joins TRBV30 to TRBJ1-4, with no clear D. The CDR3 has 15 residues. CDR1 GTSNPN and CDR2 SVGIG come from the germline V gene (reference sequence). V dropped 4 bases and J dropped 4 bases, with 16 bases sitting between them. The CDR3 sequence: CAWKRGWGGNEKLFF. The DNA of the CDR3 is TGTGCCTGGAAGCGGGGTTGGGGTGGTAATGAAAAACTGTTTTTT.

A few counts support this clone. The chain combines TRBV2 with TRBJ1-2; D might be TRBD1 (5 bases). The CDR3 consists of 15 residues. The germline V gene encodes CDR1 SNHLY and CDR2 FYNNEI. The V end lost 6 bases, the J end lost 5 bases, and 19 bases lay between the germline ends. The CDR3 nucleotides read TGTGCCAGCAGCGAACAGGACCAGGCGGGTTATGGCTACACCTTC. The encoded protein is CASSEQDQAGYGYTF.

The chain couples TRBV7-2 to TRBJ1-5; D is undetermined. CDR3 length: 14 residues. The germline V gene encodes CDR1 SGHTA and CDR2 FQGNSA. Trimming removed 4 bases at V and 8 bases at J, with 15 bases between. CDR3 loop: CASSSRASEEPQHF. The CDR3 coding sequence is TGTGCCAGCAGCTCGAGGGCCTCGGAGGAGCCCCAGCATTTT.

CDR3 coding DNA: TGTGCCAGTAGTAATAGCGGGAGGTCCTACAATGAGCAGTTCTTC. As protein: CASSNSGRSYNEQFF. V is TRBV19 and J is TRBJ2-1; 10 nucleotides agree with TRBD2. The CDR3 extends over 15 amino acids. Looked up from germline, CDR1 is LNHDA and CDR2 is SQIVND (reference sequence). V lost 4 bases, J lost 1 base, and 1 base stayed unmatched.

This chain uses TRBV5-1 with TRBJ2-7; TRBD1 matches at 8 bases. Trimming cost V 5 bases and J 5 bases; bases outside gene matches: 9. Germline V gives CDR1 SGHRS, CDR2 YFSETQ. This CDR3 is built from 14 residues. The CDR3 reads CASSSQGGQDEQYF. The CDR3 nucleotides read TGCGCCAGCAGTTCCCAGGGGGGACAGGACGAGCAGTACTTC. The whole variable domain, remainder taken from reference TRBV5-1 and TRBJ2-7, is KAGVTQTPRYLIKTRGQQVTLSCSPISGHRSVSWYQQTPGQGLQFLFEYFSETQRNKGNFPGRFSGRQFSNSRSEMNVSTLELGDSALYLCASSSQGGQDEQYFGPGTRLTVT.

The V call is TRBV10-3, the J call TRBJ2-7; the match to TRBD2 covers 8 bases. Germline assignment: CDR1 ENHRY and CDR2 SYGVKD. With V trimmed by 0 bases and J by 7 bases, 14 bases remained unmatched. The CDR3 loop spans 17 amino acids. Here the CDR3 reads CAISESRGISGMGEQYF. CDR3 in DNA: TGTGCCATCAGTGAGTCTCGGGGAATTAGCGGGATGGGAGAGCAGTACTTC.

The chain carries TRBV2 and TRBJ2-7; weak D call: TRBD1 (6 bases). Trimming took 7 bases from V and 5 from J, leaving 15 bases between them. Per the germline V gene, CDR1 is SNHLY and CDR2 is FYNNEI. This CDR3 has 13 amino acids. The CDR3 spells CASNQQGFHEQYF. DNA of the CDR3: TGTGCCAGCAACCAACAGGGTTTCCACGAGCAGTACTTC.

V is TRBV2 and J is TRBJ2-7; TRBD2 might be the D (6 bases). The germline gives CDR1 SNHLY, CDR2 FYNNEI. Trimming left V 4 bases short and J 4 bases short, with 8 bases between. CDR3 length equals 12 residues. CDR3 in DNA: TGTGCCAGCAGTGTCGGGAGTTACGAGCAGTACTTC. This encodes CASSVGSYEQYF.

The rearrangement uses TRBV7-2 and TRBJ1-1; 7 bases line up with TRBD1. Looked up from germline, CDR1 is SGHTA and CDR2 is FQGNSA. Losses at the gene ends were 6 bases for V and 1 base for J; bases not matched to a gene: 8. The CDR3 spans 15 residues. CDR3 loop: CASRRRPGGNTEAFF. Written as DNA, the CDR3 is TGTGCCAGCAGGCGACGCCCAGGGGGGAACACTGAAGCTTTCTTT.

The chain recombines TRBV11-2 with TRBJ2-1; no clear D gene. The CDR3 length is 11 residues. V was trimmed by 1 base and J by 10 bases, leaving 5 bases between them. Germline CDR1 SGHAT, CDR2 FQNNGV. CDR3 in amino acids: CASSLGAEQFF. Written as DNA, the CDR3 is TGTGCCAGCAGCTTAGGGGCCGAGCAGTTCTTC.

This rearrangement joins TRBV19 to TRBJ1-5; D is possibly TRBD1 (5 bases). The V gene lost 2 bases and the J gene lost 5 bases, with 10 bases spanning the gap. The CDR3 consists of 14 residues. CDR1 is LNHDA and CDR2 is SQIVND in the germline V gene (reference sequence). The CDR3 nucleotides read TGTGCCAGTAGTATAAGTGGGGGGGATCAGCCCCAGCATTTT. Encoded protein: CASSISGGDQPQHF.

This rearrangement joins TRBV11-2 to TRBJ2-7, with D hard to call. V lost 0 bases to trimming and J lost 0 bases, with 18 bases between them. This CDR3 has 18 amino acids. CDR1 is SGHAT and CDR2 is FQNNGV in the germline V gene. CDR3 in DNA: TGTGCCAGCAGCTTAGAACGGGTAGGCAGCCCAAGCTCCTACGAGCAGTACTTC. This translates into CASSLERVGSPSSYEQYF.

V and J are TRBV28 and TRBJ1-2; 7 nucleotides agree with TRBD1. CDR1 and CDR2 from the germline V gene are MDHEN and SYDVKM. CDR3 length equals 15 residues. V lost 1 base to trimming and J lost 2 bases; unmatched junction nucleotides: 4. The CDR3 bases are TGTGCCAGCAGTTTATCTACAGGGGAGAACTATGGCTACACCTTC. This sequence encodes CASSLSTGENYGYTF.

This clone was seen only once. Written as DNA, the CDR3 is TGTGCCAGCACCAATGGAGAGGGACTAGCGGGAGGGCAACAGCAGTTCTTC. The encoded protein is CASTNGEGLAGGQQQFF. The genes are TRBV28 and TRBJ2-1; 16 nucleotides match TRBD2. V trimming: 7 bases; J trimming: 11 bases; junction bases outside the gene matches: 14. Germline values: CDR1 MDHEN, CDR2 SYDVKM. The CDR3 has 17 residues. The full variable domain, rest sourced from reference TRBV28 and TRBJ2-1, is DVKVTQSSRYLVKRTGEKVFLECVQDMDHENMFWYRQDPGLGLRLIYFSYDVKMKEKGDIPEGYSVSREKKERFSLILESASTNQTSMYLCASTNGEGLAGGQQQFFGPGTRLTVL.

The CDR3 region has the DNA TGTGCCAGCTGCGGGGGTCTTGGACTTGAGCAGTTCTTC. It codes for CASCGGLGLEQFF. The rearrangement uses TRBV6-5 and TRBJ2-1; TRBD2 agrees at 7 bases. Germline loops: CDR1 MNHEY, CDR2 SVGAGI. CDR3 length: 13 amino acids. V shed 8 bases, J shed 9 bases, and the junction held 10 bases outside the gene matches.

The chain is built from TRBV7-2 and TRBJ2-3, with 8 bases lining up with TRBD2. The V and J ends lost 2 bases and 4 bases, in that order; junction bases with no gene match: 11. Per germline, CDR1 SGHTA and CDR2 FQGNSA. The CDR3 extends over 17 amino acids. In nucleotides, the CDR3 is TGTGCCAGCAGCTTAAGGTCCGGGAGGGCCCGGGCAGATACGCAGTATTTT. Its protein product is CASSLRSGRARADTQYF.

The CDR3 DNA reads TGTGCCAGCAGCCAAGAGGCATGGCTTTCCTTCGACTATGGCTACACCTTC. Amino acid sequence: CASSQEAWLSFDYGYTF. The V gene is TRBV7-2, the J gene TRBJ1-2; D gene uncertain. Trimming shortened V by 5 bases and J by 3 bases, and 22 bases separated the two germline ends. The CDR3 extends over 17 amino acids. CDR1 and CDR2 from the germline V gene are SGHTA and FQGNSA.

The chain couples TRBV28 to TRBJ2-7, with 8 nucleotides matching TRBD2. CDR1 is MDHEN, CDR2 SYDVKM, per germline. This CDR3 is built from 15 residues. The junction had 7 bases not matched to a gene; V was cut back by 6 bases and J by 0 bases. The chain's CDR3 is CASSPGGSPSYEQYF. CDR3 coding DNA: TGTGCCAGCAGCCCGGGAGGGAGTCCCTCCTACGAGCAGTACTTC.